These T cell receptor beta chains were read from a single sample in a study of CD8 T cells in Susac syndrome. TCRdb itself ran the immunoSEQ multiplex PCR reads through MiXCR, one entry per CDR3 protein. The sample has about 300,000 distinct CDR3 sequences, 65% to 90% seen once. Sequences were obtained from CD8+ T cells from PBMCs. These receptors were obtained from a human donor with multiple sclerosis. Each CDR3 is given with its conserved first and last residue. The order of the fields is J gene, D gene, V gene, clone size, CDR3 protein, CDR3 DNA. The D gene is left open where the match is weak. Clone size, where shown, is once, few, many, or a class for clones that have expanded.

TRBJ2-7,NA,TRBV28,NA,CASSSLSLREQYF,TGTGCCAGCAGTTCACTGTCCCTGCGCGAGCAGTACTTC
TRBJ2-7,NA,TRBV3-1,NA,CASSLPNSYEQYF,TGTGCCAGCAGCCTTCCTAATTCCTACGAGCAGTACTTC
TRBJ2-7,NA,TRBV28,NA,CASSSPGGSYEQYF,TGTGCCAGCAGTTCCCCAGGGGGGTCCTACGAGCAGTACTTC
TRBJ1-2,NA,TRBV11-2,NA,CASSLGGQPNYGYTF,TGTGCCAGCAGCTTAGGAGGTCAACCGAACTATGGCTACACCTTC
TRBJ2-7,NA,TRBV27,few,CASSLPGQSSYEQYF,TGTGCCAGCAGTTTACCCGGCCAAAGCTCCTACGAGCAGTACTTC
TRBJ1-2,NA,TRBV12-3/TRBV12-4,NA,CASSLSPGSYGYTF,TGTGCCAGCAGTTTATCCCCAGGGTCATATGGCTACACCTTC
TRBJ2-2,NA,TRBV6-5,NA,CASSYSGGATGELFF,TGTGCCAGCAGTTACTCGGGGGGCGCTACCGGGGAGCTGTTTTTT
TRBJ2-7,TRBD2,TRBV27,NA,CASSLLLAGPYEQYF,TGTGCCAGCAGTTTATTACTAGCGGGACCCTACGAGCAGTACTTC
TRBJ2-5,TRBD1,TRBV19,NA,CASSADRDEETQYF,TGTGCCAGTAGCGCAGACAGGGATGAAGAGACCCAGTACTTC
TRBJ2-7,NA,TRBV7-8,NA,CASSLVNRDYEQYF,TGTGCCAGCAGCTTAGTGAACAGGGACTACGAGCAGTACTTC
TRBJ2-7,NA,TRBV5-6,few,CASSLGYRAFSYEQYF,TGTGCCAGCAGCTTGGGTTACAGGGCATTCTCCTACGAGCAGTACTTC
TRBJ2-1,TRBD2,TRBV11-3,NA,CASSIRGLAGGNEQFF,TGTGCCAGCAGCATAAGGGGACTAGCGGGAGGTAATGAGCAGTTCTTC
TRBJ2-2,NA,TRBV19,NA,CATQENTGELFF,TGTGCCACCCAGGAAAACACCGGGGAGCTGTTTTTT
TRBJ2-7,TRBD1,TRBV15,NA,CATSRATGVPSYEQYF,TGTGCCACCAGCAGAGCTACAGGGGTCCCTTCCTACGAGCAGTACTTC
TRBJ2-3,NA,TRBV4-3,once,CASSQEDRSDTQYF,TGCGCCAGCAGCCAAGAGGACAGATCGGATACGCAGTATTTT
TRBJ2-1,TRBD1,TRBV7-2,once,CASRTNSDRVPFF,TGTGCCAGCAGGACAAACTCGGACAGGGTTCCGTTCTTC
TRBJ2-7,NA,TRBV19,NA,CASSLSPATAYEQYF,TGTGCCAGTAGTCTGTCGCCCGCGACAGCCTACGAGCAGTACTTC
TRBJ2-2,NA,TRBV28,NA,CASTLSSTGELFF,TGTGCCAGCACCTTAAGCAGCACCGGGGAGCTGTTTTTT
TRBJ2-1,TRBD2,TRBV20-1,NA,CSARGVEREVDEQFF,TGCAGTGCTAGAGGGGTCGAGCGGGAGGTCGATGAGCAGTTCTTC
TRBJ2-5,TRBD1,TRBV7-9,NA,CASSLIQGVQETQYF,TGTGCCAGCAGCTTAATACAGGGGGTCCAAGAGACCCAGTACTTC
TRBJ2-7,TRBD2,TRBV7-9,NA,CAGSGNSGIGGGEQYF,TGTGCCGGAAGTGGTAATAGCGGGATTGGGGGCGGCGAGCAGTACTTC
TRBJ2-7,NA,TRBV27,NA,CASSFAGQPYEQYF,TGTGCCAGCAGTTTCGCGGGACAGCCCTACGAGCAGTACTTC
TRBJ1-2,NA,TRBV5-6,few,CASSPRQTNYGYTF,TGTGCCAGCAGCCCGAGACAGACTAACTATGGCTACACCTTC
TRBJ2-7,TRBD2,TRBV5-6,once,CAGGTSGDSSYEQYF,TGTGCCGGGGGGACTAGCGGGGATAGCTCCTACGAGCAGTACTTC
TRBJ2-3,NA,TRBV7-3,NA,CASSLTSGGDTQYF,TGTGCCAGCAGCTTAACGTCAGGAGGGGATACGCAGTATTTT
TRBJ2-1,NA,TRBV4-1,once,CASSHPPLDSKPNEQFF,TGCGCCAGCAGCCATCCCCCACTGGACAGCAAACCTAATGAGCAGTTCTTC
TRBJ2-7,NA,TRBV7-8,NA,CASSLAVIPSYEQYF,TGTGCCAGCAGCTTAGCCGTCATACCGTCCTACGAGCAGTACTTC
TRBJ2-1,TRBD2,TRBV29-1,NA,CSVVGLAGVEFF,TGCAGCGTTGTGGGCCTAGCGGGAGTAGAGTTCTTC
TRBJ1-2,NA,TRBV5-6,NA,CASSLETKAHGYTF,TGTGCCAGCAGCCTAGAGACTAAGGCCCATGGCTACACCTTC
TRBJ2-7,NA,TRBV27,few,CASSLSRIHEQYF,TGTGCCAGCAGTTTATCGCGGATCCACGAGCAGTACTTC